These 31 T cell receptor beta chains originate from one sample sequenced in a study of blood T cell repertoires in COVID-19. Assay: immunoSEQ multiplex PCR; the TCRdb copy retains only in-frame clones and omits some. The table records about 290,000 clones, around 85% of them present only once. What was sequenced was peripheral blood. Receptor source: a woman between 45 and 60 years old with active or convalescent COVID-19.

This sequence joins TRBV12-3 or TRBV12-4 and TRBJ2-1; D perhaps matches TRBD1 (6 bases). The CDR3 sequence is 13 residues long. V lost 4 bases and J 7 bases, leaving 11 bases between the germline ends. For the CDR3, the DNA is TGTGCCAGCAGTTCTCAGGGGTGGAATGAGCAGTTCTTC. Encoded protein: CASSSQGWNEQFF.

The chain carries TRBV15 and TRBJ1-5; TRBD1 aligns across 8 bases. Germline loops: CDR1 LNHNV, CDR2 YYDKDF (reference sequence). After removal of 0 bases from V and 3 bases from J, the junction contained 7 bases not matched to a gene. The CDR3 spans 17 residues. Here the CDR3 DNA reads TGTGCCACCAGCAGAGAAGTTCCAGGGGGCACCAATCAGCCCCAGCATTTT. Translated, it gives CATSREVPGGTNQPQHF. Full variable domain (outside the CDR3, taken from reference TRBV15 and TRBJ1-5): DAMVIQNPRYQVTQFGKPVTLSCSQTLNHNVMYWYQQKSSQAPKLLFHYYDKDFNNEADTPDNFQSRRPNTSFCFLDIRSPGLGDTAMYLCATSREVPGGTNQPQHFGDGTRLSIL.

The chain links TRBV5-6 to TRBJ2-5, with D possibly TRBD2 on 6 matching bases. The CDR3 loop spans 15 amino acids. V shed 0 bases and J shed 4 bases, with 13 bases lying between them. The germline CDR1 and CDR2 sequences are SGHDT and YYEEEE. CDR3 protein: CASSLVGGGIETQYF. The CDR3, as DNA: TGTGCCAGCAGCTTGGTTGGGGGAGGAATAGAGACCCAGTACTTC.

The rearrangement uses TRBV12-5 and TRBJ2-3; D is ambiguous. The CDR3 extends over 16 amino acids. Germline lookup yields CDR1 LGHNT and CDR2 FRNRAP. V lost 1 base and J lost 2, with 13 bases in between. In DNA, the CDR3 is TGTGCTAGTGGTTTGGGTTCGACAACCTCCACAGATACGCAGTATTTT. Translating gives CASGLGSTTSTDTQYF.

This chain connects TRBV28 to TRBJ2-3; 8 bases align to TRBD1. CDR1 and CDR2 (germline): MDHEN, SYDVKM. The CDR3 consists of 15 residues. V lost 5 bases to trimming and J lost 1 base; unmatched junction nucleotides: 5. CDR3 sequence: CASSPPGQGTDTQYF. As DNA, the CDR3 is TGTGCCAGCAGTCCCCCGGGACAGGGCACAGATACGCAGTATTTT.

The V call is TRBV18, the J call TRBJ2-1, with D unclear. The CDR3 has 14 amino acids. The V and J ends lost 0 bases and 10 bases respectively, with 13 bases between them. Germline lookup yields CDR1 KGHSH and CDR2 LQKENI. CDR3 region: CASSPPWQRSEQFF. For the CDR3, the DNA is TGTGCCAGCTCACCACCGTGGCAGCGATCCGAGCAGTTCTTC.

The rearrangement links TRBV21-1 to TRBJ2-3; the table names TRBD1, a call not compared with the DNA. TRBV21-1 is classified as a pseudogene. The CDR3 length is 19 residues. CDR3 in DNA: TGTGCCAGCAGCAAAGACGGGTTAATGGGACAGGGGGGTTCAGATACGCAGTATTTT. Its translation: CASSKDGLMGQGGSDTQYF.

The rearrangement links TRBV15 to TRBJ2-3; D is perhaps TRBD2 (6 bases). Germline V gene sequence: CDR1 LNHNV, CDR2 YYDKDF (reference sequence). Trimming pared 3 bases from V and 0 bases from J, leaving 10 bases between. The CDR3 sequence is 15 residues long. The CDR3 is CATSRDRGSTDTQYF. Here the CDR3 DNA reads TGTGCCACCAGCAGGGATCGGGGGAGCACAGATACGCAGTATTTT. The full variable domain, in which reference TRBV15 and TRBJ2-3 provide the parts outside the CDR3, is DAMVIQNPRYQVTQFGKPVTLSCSQTLNHNVMYWYQQKSSQAPKLLFHYYDKDFNNEADTPDNFQSRRPNTSFCFLDIRSPGLGDTAMYLCATSRDRGSTDTQYFGPGTRLTVL.

Only a few counts were recorded for this clone. The chain carries TRBV30 and TRBJ1-1, with a weak D call TRBD1 (5 bases). Trimming shortened V by 2 bases and J by 3 bases, and 10 bases separated the two germline ends. The CDR3 is made up of 13 amino acids. From germline, CDR1 is GTSNPN and CDR2 SVGIG (reference sequence). CDR3 DNA: TGTGCCTGGAGTTCAGGGAGGTACACTGAAGCTTTCTTT. Translated, it gives CAWSSGRYTEAFF.

The CDR3: CASRRDRGNGYTF. CDR3 bases: TGTGCCAGCAGGAGGGACAGGGGCAATGGCTACACCTTC. This chain links TRBV2 with TRBJ1-2; TRBD1 aligns across 10 bases. Germline V gene lookup returns CDR1 SNHLY and CDR2 FYNNEI. The CDR3 runs 13 residues. J was trimmed by 6 bases and V by 6 bases; bases with no gene match: 4.

This clone has a handful of counts. The V gene is TRBV27, the J gene TRBJ1-6; D call uncertain. Between the trimmed V and J ends, which lost 6 bases and 8 bases, there was a span of 20 bases. The CDR3 covers 16 residues. Germline assignment: CDR1 MNHEY and CDR2 SMNVEV (reference sequence). The CDR3 sequence: CASRSPRWESDSPLHF. In DNA, the CDR3 is TGTGCCAGCAGATCTCCCCGGTGGGAGTCTGATTCACCCCTCCACTTT.

The chain couples TRBV2 to TRBJ2-7, with TRBD2 matching 14 bases. The J segment lost 2 bases and the V segment lost 6 bases, leaving 3 bases of the junction unmatched. CDR1 and CDR2 (germline): SNHLY, FYNNEI. The CDR3 length is 15 residues. This CDR3 is CASRGLAGEAYEQYF. The CDR3 DNA follows: TGTGCCAGCAGGGGACTAGCGGGAGAGGCCTACGAGCAGTACTTC. Full variable domain (outside the CDR3, taken from reference TRBV2 and TRBJ2-7): EPEVTQTPSHQVTQMGQEVILRCVPISNHLYFYWYRQILGQKVEFLVSFYNNEISEKSEIFDDQFSVERPDGSNFTLKIRSTKLEDSAMYFCASRGLAGEAYEQYFGPGTRLTVT.

The chain joins TRBV15 to TRBJ1-6; 9 nucleotides match TRBD1. CDR1 and CDR2 (germline): LNHNV, YYDKDF (reference sequence). The CDR3 loop spans 14 amino acids. The V segment lost 3 bases and the J segment 7 bases; nucleotides outside the gene matches: 1. CDR3 nucleotide sequence: TGTGCCACCAGCAGGGACAGGGGCAATTCACCCCTCCACTTT. Residues: CATSRDRGNSPLHF.

The V gene is TRBV3-1 (or the pseudogene TRBV3-2), the J gene TRBJ1-1; 9 bases are a match to TRBD1. CDR3 length equals 12 residues. Germline V gene lookup returns CDR1 LGHDT and CDR2 YNNKEL (reference sequence). V was clipped by 4 bases and J by 6 bases; unmatched bases: 0. CDR3 nucleotide sequence: TGTGCCAGCAGCCGGACAGGGGCTGAAGCTTTCTTT. Its translation is CASSRTGAEAFF.

V is TRBV29-1 and J is TRBJ2-5; D is perhaps TRBD2 (6 bases). Trimming stripped 5 bases from V and 3 bases from J, with 13 bases between. From germline, CDR1 is SQVTM and CDR2 ANQGSEA. This CDR3 has 13 amino acids. The CDR3 DNA is TGCAGCGTTTCAGTCGGGGGTAAAGAGACCCAGTACTTC. It translates to CSVSVGGKETQYF. Looking up the rest from reference TRBV29-1 and TRBJ2-5 gives the full variable domain: SAVISQKPSRDICQRGTSLTIQCQVDSQVTMMFWYRQQPGQSLTLIATANQGSEATYESGFVIDKFPISRPNLTFSTLTVSNMSPEDSSIYLCSVSVGGKETQYFGPGTRLLVL.

The CDR3 sequence is CASSFQQGAFGYTF. The CDR3 coding sequence is TGCGCCAGCAGCTTCCAACAGGGGGCGTTTGGCTACACCTTC. V usage is TRBV5-1 and J usage is TRBJ1-2, with 9 bases matching TRBD1. The ends lost 2 bases at V and 7 bases at J; junction bases unmatched: 6. The germline V gene encodes CDR1 SGHRS and CDR2 YFSETQ. The CDR3 runs to 14 residues.

The chain is built from TRBV6-5 and TRBJ1-5; a weak D match, TRBD1 (5 bases). The length of the CDR3 is 13 residues. Per germline, CDR1 MNHEY and CDR2 SVGAGI. V was shortened by 7 bases and J by 3 bases, with 10 bases between the two germline ends. CDR3 in amino acids: CASMGGVNQPQHF. The CDR3 DNA reads TGTGCCAGCATGGGGGGGGTCAATCAGCCCCAGCATTTT.

The chain joins TRBV19 to TRBJ2-5; perhaps TRBD2 as D (6 bases). The CDR3 has 17 amino acids. Germline V gene lookup returns CDR1 LNHDA and CDR2 SQIVND (reference sequence). Trimming removed 6 bases at V and 1 base at J, with 21 bases between. The CDR3 protein is CASSTPRTEGPQETQYF. The CDR3 coding sequence is TGTGCCAGTAGCACGCCTCGGACGGAGGGCCCCCAAGAGACCCAGTACTTC.

V and J are TRBV7-9 and TRBJ1-1; a weak D match, TRBD1 (5 bases). Germline V CDR1 and CDR2: SEHNR, FQNEAQ (reference sequence). Trimming removed 5 bases at V and 5 bases at J, with 15 bases between. The CDR3 runs to 14 residues. CDR3 sequence reads: CASSPYTGSTEAFF. The DNA for the CDR3 is TGTGCCAGCAGCCCCTATACAGGATCTACTGAAGCTTTCTTT.

The chain carries TRBV2 and TRBJ2-7; D uncertain. This CDR3 has 12 amino acids. The V and J ends lost 5 bases and 7 bases respectively, with 12 bases between them. CDR1 is SNHLY, CDR2 FYNNEI, per germline. CDR3 region: CASSPTSWEQYF. The CDR3 DNA sequence: TGTGCCAGCAGTCCCACGAGCTGGGAGCAGTACTTC.

The chain combines TRBV6-5 with TRBJ2-5, with 7 bases identical to TRBD1. The CDR3 covers 14 residues. V lost 8 bases, J lost 4 bases, and 10 bases stayed unmatched. Germline CDR1 is MNHEY and CDR2 is SVGAGI. The CDR3 DNA reads as TGTGCCAGCGGTAAGGGACAGCCTGGAGAGACCCAGTACTTC. This codes for CASGKGQPGETQYF.

The chain employs TRBV5-1 and TRBJ1-1; the match to TRBD1 covers 9 bases. This CDR3 contains 15 residues. From germline, CDR1 is SGHRS and CDR2 YFSETQ. The ends lost 4 bases at V and 3 bases at J; junction bases unmatched: 7. CDR3: CASSGTGGSHTEAFF. In nucleotides, the CDR3 is TGCGCCAGCAGCGGAACAGGGGGCTCGCACACTGAAGCTTTCTTT.

The chain employs TRBV28 and TRBJ2-7; perhaps TRBD1 as D (6 bases). The CDR3 extends over 15 amino acids. CDR1 MDHEN and CDR2 SYDVKM come from the germline V gene. The ends were cut back, 6 bases at V and 0 bases at J, with 15 bases in the middle. The DNA for the CDR3 is TGTGCCAGCAGCTCCTTGGGGGCCAGCTCCTACGAGCAGTACTTC. Translation: CASSSLGASSYEQYF.

The J gene is TRBJ2-7, the V gene TRBV11-2; 7 bases agree with TRBD1. This CDR3 has 14 amino acids. V lost 5 bases to trimming and J lost 2 bases; unmatched junction nucleotides: 6. Germline V gives CDR1 SGHAT, CDR2 FQNNGV. CDR3 nucleotides: TGTGCCAGCAGCCCAGACAGGGAACCCTACGAGCAGTACTTC. It codes for CASSPDREPYEQYF. The full variable domain, completed using reference TRBV11-2 and TRBJ2-7, is EAGVAQSPRYKIIEKRQSVAFWCNPISGHATLYWYQQILGQGPKLLIQFQNNGVVDDSQLPKDRFSAERLKGVDSTLKIQPAKLEDSAVYLCASSPDREPYEQYFGPGTRLTVT.

This rearrangement joins TRBV6-5 to TRBJ1-6, with 7 bases lining up with TRBD1. The CDR3 is 13 amino acids. CDR1 is MNHEY and CDR2 is SVGAGI in the germline V gene. The ends lost 6 bases at V and 15 bases at J; junction bases unmatched: 11. CDR3 DNA: TGTGCCAGCAGGTCCCCAGGGGGAAAAAGCCTCCACTTT. Encoded protein: CASRSPGGKSLHF.

The rearrangement joins TRBV5-8 to TRBJ2-5, with D tentatively TRBD1 (5 bases). This CDR3 spans 16 amino acids. Germline loops: CDR1 SGHTS, CDR2 YDEGEE. Trimming left V 1 base short and J 2 bases short, with 15 bases between. The CDR3 DNA follows: TGTGCCAGCAGCTTGATTAGGGGTACGGAACAAGAGACCCAGTACTTC. Its translation: CASSLIRGTEQETQYF.

The rearrangement joins TRBV2 to TRBJ1-1; 8 bases fit TRBD1. This CDR3 is 13 amino acids long. The V and J ends lost 7 bases and 6 bases, in that order; junction bases with no gene match: 7. Germline V gene lookup returns CDR1 SNHLY and CDR2 FYNNEI. The CDR3 is CASTTDRDAEAFF. The CDR3 DNA reads as TGTGCCAGCACTACGGACAGGGACGCTGAAGCTTTCTTT.

The chain combines TRBV28 with TRBJ2-7; 9 bases map to TRBD2. V was pared by 10 bases and J by 6 bases, with 19 bases of the junction left unmatched. Germline V lookup: CDR1 MDHEN, CDR2 SYDVKM. This CDR3 is built from 16 residues. CDR3 protein: CAIQTLTSGIPLEQYF. The CDR3 bases are TGTGCCATCCAGACCCTGACTAGCGGAATCCCCCTCGAGCAGTACTTC. The entire variable domain, with the rest obtained from reference TRBV28 and TRBJ2-7, is as follows: DVKVTQSSRYLVKRTGEKVFLECVQDMDHENMFWYRQDPGLGLRLIYFSYDVKMKEKGDIPEGYSVSREKKERFSLILESASTNQTSMYLCAIQTLTSGIPLEQYFGPGTRLTVT.

The rearrangement links TRBV5-1 to TRBJ2-1; 9 bases map to TRBD2. With V trimmed by 3 bases and J by 4 bases, 5 bases remained unmatched. Germline V gives CDR1 SGHRS, CDR2 YFSETQ. The CDR3 has 15 residues. CDR3 in amino acids: CASSSSSGAYNEQFF. The CDR3 DNA reads TGCGCCAGCAGCTCCTCTAGCGGGGCTTACAATGAGCAGTTCTTC.

The CDR3 coding sequence is TGTGCCAGCAAGACAGGGCCCCTCTCTGGAAACACCATATATTTT. Its translation: CASKTGPLSGNTIYF. The chain couples TRBV2 to TRBJ1-3; 7 nucleotides align to TRBD1. CDR1 is SNHLY and CDR2 is FYNNEI in the germline V gene. Trimming removed 7 bases from V and 0 bases from J; junction bases left unmatched: 6. This CDR3 contains 15 residues. Looking up the rest from reference TRBV2 and TRBJ1-3 gives the full variable domain: EPEVTQTPSHQVTQMGQEVILRCVPISNHLYFYWYRQILGQKVEFLVSFYNNEISEKSEIFDDQFSVERPDGSNFTLKIRSTKLEDSAMYFCASKTGPLSGNTIYFGEGSWLTVV.

The J gene is TRBJ1-1, the V gene TRBV18; the match to TRBD1 covers 12 bases. J gave up 4 bases and V 4 bases, and 4 bases lay outside the gene matches. CDR3 length: 15 residues. Per the germline V gene, CDR1 is KGHSH and CDR2 is LQKENI. This CDR3 is CASSLGQGARTEAFF. The CDR3 coding sequence is TGTGCCAGCTCACTGGGACAGGGGGCTCGCACTGAAGCTTTCTTT.